The clone carrying this T cell receptor (beta chain) was observed many times. Its antigen remains unknown. The unsorted libraries had their origin in 2 million PBMCs stored at -80 C. The authors made cDNA by 5'RACE with 10-nucleotide random UMIs. Every sequencing run produced over 200 million TCR-beta sequences, and the sequences from any one run covered 15-18 subjects. TCRdb re-called the 5' RACE reads with MiXCR, one entry per CDR3 protein. Found here are about 66,000 distinct CDR3 sequences, around 3.7% of them singletons; the top ten hold about 4%. The source of the sample is a study of neurological immune-mediated disorders. The study, taken as a whole, reports: No sharing of CDR3 amino acid sequences was observed among expanded clones across subjects, suggesting private repertoires in all groups.

The CDR3 runs to 15 residues. CDR1 is SGHRS, CDR2 YFSETQ, per germline. The J segment lost 2 bases and the V segment lost 0 bases, leaving 4 bases of the junction unmatched. The TCR comes from a man in his forties or fifties with multiple sclerosis. The V gene is TRBV5-1, the J gene TRBJ1-1; the match to TRBD1 covers 7 bases. The sample comprised PBMCs. CDR3 DNA sequence: TGCGCCAGCAGCTTGGGGAGACAGGGAAACACTGAAGCTTTCTTT. It encodes CASSLGRQGNTEAFF.